These T cell receptor beta chains were read from a single sample in a study of kidney transplant recipient with SARS-CoV-2 infection. TCRdb reprocessed the reads via MiXCR and lists one record per CDR3 protein. The repertoire includes about 250,000 distinct CDR3 sequences, more than 25% of them detected once, and more than 6.5% sits in the top ten. Specimen: a blood sample, collected at baseline and between days 110 and 120 from a kidney transplant recipient. Receptor source: a young adult male patient who had COVID-19 and was a kidney transplant recipient. Some of the T cells may derive from the graft donor. CDR3s include the opening cysteine and the closing phenylalanine or tryptophan. The order of the fields is CDR3 DNA, CDR3 protein, V gene, D gene, clone size, J gene. A D gene is named only where the DNA matches it firmly. Some rows have no size entry. The others give once, few or many, or a class for an expanded clone.

TGTGCCGGCAGCTTTGCGCACAGTACGCCTCCGGGTTACAATGAGCAGTTCTTC CAGSFAHSTPPGYNEQFF TRBV7-9 NA NA TRBJ2-1
TGTGCCAGCAACGATCGTCACGATCTCGGAAAGACCTATGGCTACACCTTC CASNDRHDLGKTYGYTF TRBV11-3 NA once TRBJ1-2
TGTGCCAGCAGCTTAGGGGGAGGAAACACCATATATTTT CASSLGGGNTIYF TRBV7-2 NA many TRBJ1-3
TGTGCCACCAGTGATCCTTCGGGACCCTCTGGAAACACCATATATTTT CATSDPSGPSGNTIYF TRBV24-1 NA many TRBJ1-3
TGCGCCAGCCCTCAGTTATCGGTTCGAAAGACCTATGGCTACACCTTC CASPQLSVRKTYGYTF TRBV5-1 NA many TRBJ1-2
TGTGCCAGCAGGGTCGCGGGAGACACTGAAGCTTTCTTT CASRVAGDTEAFF TRBV6-5 NA NA TRBJ1-1
TGTGCCAGCAGTTTGTCGGGACAGGGTCATTACAATGAGCAGTTCTTC CASSLSGQGHYNEQFF TRBV28 TRBD1 NA TRBJ2-1
TGTGCCAGCAGCTTAGTATCTTGGGCGAGCAATCAGCCCCAGCATTTT CASSLVSWASNQPQHF TRBV7-8 NA many TRBJ1-5
TGCAGTGCTAGTAGGTCGGGACTACCAAGGGGGGAGCAGTACTTC CSASRSGLPRGEQYF TRBV20-1 NA many TRBJ2-7
TGTGCCAGCAGGGGACATCAAAAATACGAGCAGTACTTC CASRGHQKYEQYF TRBV5-6 NA many TRBJ2-7
TGTGCTAGTGGTAGGGGGGTTTTGCAGGGAAAGACCTATGGCTACACCTTC CASGRGVLQGKTYGYTF TRBV12-5 NA many TRBJ1-2
TGTGCCAGCAGCGCAGGCGGGGAGCCCCAGCATTTT CASSAGGEPQHF TRBV9 NA many TRBJ1-5
TGTGCCAGCAGCTTGAACGTCGGGACTGGAAACACCATATATTTT CASSLNVGTGNTIYF TRBV5-5 NA many TRBJ1-3
TGCAGTGCCGAAGTGGGAGCAGTGAACATTCAGTACTTC CSAEVGAVNIQYF TRBV20-1 NA NA TRBJ2-4
TGCAGGACAGAGGAGGGTGAGGCTTTCTTT CRTEEGEAFF TRBV20-1 NA many TRBJ1-1
TGCGCCAGCAGTTGCATGGGCACTTCTAGAAAGACCTATGGCTACACCTTC CASSCMGTSRKTYGYTF TRBV10-2 NA many TRBJ1-2
TGTGCCAGCAGTTTACCAACAGGGTACAATCAGCCCCAGCATTTT CASSLPTGYNQPQHF TRBV28 NA many TRBJ1-5
TGTGCCAGTTCAGTAGACAATCAGCCCCAGCATTTT CASSVDNQPQHF TRBV25-1 NA many TRBJ1-5
TGTGCCAGCGGTCGGCAGAAGAGAGGCTACACCTTC CASGRQKRGYTF TRBV6-5 NA many TRBJ1-2
TGTGCCAGCAGCAGCGGAATTCCCATTTCAATTCGCACTGAAGCTTTCTTT CASSSGIPISIRTEAFF TRBV3-1 NA many TRBJ1-1
TGTGCCAGCAGCTTTGGTTCAGGGGGCTCCGGGGAGCTGTTTTTT CASSFGSGGSGELFF TRBV5-6 TRBD1 many TRBJ2-2
TGTGCCAGCAAATTCGGAGGGACGGGCGGCTACACCTTC CASKFGGTGGYTF TRBV27 NA many TRBJ1-2
TGTGCCAGTAGTCATGTCAAGACAAATCGAAAGACCTATGGCTACACCTTC CASSHVKTNRKTYGYTF TRBV19 NA many TRBJ1-2
TGTGCCAGCAGTCCGGGGCCGTGGTTTGAGCAGTTCTTC CASSPGPWFEQFF TRBV27 NA many TRBJ2-1
TGTGCCAGCAGCTTTTATTTCACCCTTCGAAAGACCTATGGCTACACCTTC CASSFYFTLRKTYGYTF TRBV3-1 NA many TRBJ1-2
TGCGCCAGCAGCCTACGACGGGGTGGAGAGACCCAGTACTTC CASSLRRGGETQYF TRBV5-1 NA NA TRBJ2-5
TGCGCCAGCAGCCAAGATAGATGGGGGGGTGAGACCCAGTACTTC CASSQDRWGGETQYF TRBV4-3 TRBD2 many TRBJ2-5
TGTGCCAGCAGCTTAATTAGCGGCCCCTACAATGAGCAGTTCTTC CASSLISGPYNEQFF TRBV7-3 NA many TRBJ2-1
TGTGCCACCAGTGGCTCTAAGGCGGGGGATGAAGGTACGCAGTATTTT CATSGSKAGDEGTQYF TRBV24-1 TRBD2 NA TRBJ2-3
TGCGCCAGCAGCCAAGATCTCGCGTCAGAAGAGACCCAGTACTTC CASSQDLASEETQYF TRBV4-1 NA many TRBJ2-5
TGTGCCAGCAGTGGGAGTACCACAGCAGGAAAGACCTATGGCTACACCTTC CASSGSTTAGKTYGYTF TRBV12-3/TRBV12-4 NA many TRBJ1-2
TGTGCCAGCATTGATAGGACAACCTCCTACGAGCAGTACTTC CASIDRTTSYEQYF TRBV2 NA many TRBJ2-7
TGTGCCAGCAGCTTAAGGGGGGGGAGAGAAGAGACCCAGTACTTC CASSLRGGREETQYF TRBV7-6 NA many TRBJ2-5
TGTGCCAGCAGTGAACCTGGGGGGAGCACAGATACGCAGTATTTT CASSEPGGSTDTQYF TRBV25-1 NA many TRBJ2-3
TGTGCCACCAGCATGCCAGAAAGGTGTGGAAAGACCTATGGCTACACCTTC CATSMPERCGKTYGYTF TRBV15 NA NA TRBJ1-2
TGCAGTGCTAGACCTGCCCCGACGGGGGCCCAGTACTTC CSARPAPTGAQYF TRBV20-1 NA few TRBJ2-5
TGTGCTAGTGCCCCCGCCCCCGGGACTAGCGGGAAGATCAATGAGCAGTTCTTC CASAPAPGTSGKINEQFF TRBV12-5 TRBD2 many TRBJ2-1
TGTGCCAGCAGCGCGTGGGGTCACGAGGGAAAGACCTATGGCTACACCTTC CASSAWGHEGKTYGYTF TRBV7-1 NA many TRBJ1-2
TGTGCCAGCAGCACGCCCTTCCTAGCGTCGAGCACAGATACGCAGTATTTT CASSTPFLASSTDTQYF TRBV11-3 NA NA TRBJ2-3
TGTGCCAGCAGCCCTGAACCGAGGGAGGGAAGTCCGGCATCACCCCTCCACTTT CASSPEPREGSPASPLHF TRBV7-6 NA many TRBJ1-6
TGTGCCACCAGCAGCGCAGAGACCTACGCCCGGGGTGGGCAGTATTTT CATSSAETYARGGQYF TRBV15 NA many TRBJ2-3
TGTGCCAGCAGTTGGTCTAGCGGGCTTTACAATGAGCAGTTCTTC CASSWSSGLYNEQFF TRBV12-3/TRBV12-4 TRBD2 many TRBJ2-1
TGTGCCAGCAGTATGCGCGACAGCTTCCGAAAGACCTATGGCTACACCTTC CASSMRDSFRKTYGYTF TRBV12-3/TRBV12-4 NA many TRBJ1-2
TGCGCCAGCAGCTTGCGGTTACAATCTGGCTACACCTTC CASSLRLQSGYTF TRBV5-1 NA many TRBJ1-2
TGTGCCTGCAATGTAGTCTACAGCTTCCGAAAGACCTATGGCTACACCTTC CACNVVYSFRKTYGYTF TRBV12-3/TRBV12-4 NA NA TRBJ1-2
TGTGGCAGTCCGTTGGGTGATAGCCGAAAGACCTATGGCTACACCTTC CGSPLGDSRKTYGYTF TRBV8-2 NA many TRBJ1-2
TGCGCCAGCATCCCTCCATCGGTTCGAAAGACCTATGGCTACACCTTC CASIPPSVRKTYGYTF TRBV5-1 NA many TRBJ1-2
TGCAGCGTTGTTGCGGGAGAACGCGGTGAGCAGTTCTTC CSVVAGERGEQFF TRBV29-1 TRBD2 few TRBJ2-1
TGTGCCAGCAGTCAAACAGGGGATGGCACAGATACGCAGTATTTT CASSQTGDGTDTQYF TRBV5-4 TRBD1 few TRBJ2-3
TGTGCCAGCAGCTTAGGGGGGGGGGCCGGTGGCTACACCTTC CASSLGGGAGGYTF TRBV7-8 NA few TRBJ1-2
TGCGCCAGCAGCCCAACGACTTCCCGGGTGAACACTGAAGCTTTCTTT CASSPTTSRVNTEAFF TRBV5-1 NA many TRBJ1-1
TGTGCTAGTGGTTCGCTAAGTTTGCAGGGAAAGACCTATGGCTACACCTTC CASGSLSLQGKTYGYTF TRBV12-5 NA many TRBJ1-2
TGCAGTGCTATAAGACTAGCGGGAGGAACAGATACGCAGTATTTT CSAIRLAGGTDTQYF TRBV20-1 TRBD2 NA TRBJ2-3
TGTGCCAGCAGCCCAGCGGGCGGTAGCTATGGCTACACCTTC CASSPAGGSYGYTF TRBV12-3/TRBV12-4 NA many TRBJ1-2
TGTGCCAGCAGTCACTGGGACAAATTTTTTGAGAACACCGGGGAGCTGTTTTTT CASSHWDKFFENTGELFF TRBV6-5 NA many TRBJ2-2
TGTGCCAGCAGTGTCGGCTGCTCACACGGAAAGACCTATGGCTACACCTTC CASSVGCSHGKTYGYTF TRBV6-4 NA many TRBJ1-2
TGCGCCAGCAGCTTCATAGTAGGACGTCGAAAGACCTATGGCTACACCTTC CASSFIVGRRKTYGYTF TRBV4-3 NA many TRBJ1-2
TGTGCCAGCAGTCCTCGGGACGCCCTGAACACCGGGGAGCTGTTTTTT CASSPRDALNTGELFF TRBV12-3/TRBV12-4 NA many TRBJ2-2
TGCGCCAGCAGTGAGACTAGCGGGAGACACGAGCAGTACTTC CASSETSGRHEQYF TRBV10-2 TRBD2 many TRBJ2-7